This T cell receptor (beta chain) comes out of a study of patients and donors after allogeneic stem cell transplantation. This clonotype was observed many times. In germline, CDR1 is SGDLS, CDR2 YYNGEE. Trimming shortened V by 7 bases and J by 9 bases, and 22 bases separated the two germline ends. CDR3 length: 14 amino acids. Using its own MiXCR run on the RT-PCR reads, TCRdb lists one record per CDR3 protein. Among some 60,000 distinct CDR3 sequences listed, roughly 15% were seen once. The receptor was derived from a human donor who was either an allogeneic HSCT recipient or a stem cell or donor lymphocyte infusion donor (not recorded which). It is not recorded whose cells these are; they may come from a transplant donor. The sequenced material came from blood, either unsorted or a sorted T cell fraction (not recorded which). The rearrangement joins TRBV9 to TRBJ1-1; weak D call: TRBD1 (6 bases). For the CDR3, the DNA is TGTGCCAGCTCACACCGGACAGTGGTGGATCAAGCTTTCTTT. Its translation: CASSHRTVVDQAFF.